The rows below give T cell receptor beta chains drawn from one sample of a study of blood T cell repertoires in COVID-19. This table comes from immunoSEQ multiplex PCR, and its TCRdb copy is limited to in-frame clones, with some not included. The sample includes roughly 180,000 clones, 81% of them seen just once. The sample comprised peripheral blood. Receptor source: a woman aged 40-49 years with COVID-19, enrolled during active disease. Both conserved end residues are part of each CDR3. The D gene is left open where the match is weak. Where a row states a size, it is once, few, many or the class of an expanded clone; other rows omit it.

V: TRBV9
size: -
J: TRBJ1-6
D: -
DNA: TGTGCCAGCAGCGTAGGGGACATCTCACCCCTCCACTTT
CDR3: CASSVGDISPLHF

V: TRBV5-6
size: -
J: TRBJ2-2
D: -
DNA: TGTGCCAGCAGCTTGAGTCTAGCGTCCGGGGAGCTGTTTTTT
CDR3: CASSLSLASGELFF

V: TRBV4-1
size: -
J: TRBJ2-1
D: -
DNA: TGCGCCAGCAGCCAATCTGGGGGGTCCTACAATGAGCAGTTCTTC
CDR3: CASSQSGGSYNEQFF

V: TRBV18
size: -
J: TRBJ2-7
D: TRBD1
DNA: TGTGCCAGCTCACCCATTCCAGGGGGCCACGAGCAGTACTTC
CDR3: CASSPIPGGHEQYF

V: TRBV28
size: once
J: TRBJ2-5
D: TRBD2
DNA: TGTGCCAGCAGTTCACAGGGACTAGCGTCTGAGACCCAGTACTTC
CDR3: CASSSQGLASETQYF

V: TRBV6-6
size: -
J: TRBJ1-5
D: -
DNA: TGTGCCAGCGGGCACCTATCAGCCCAGCATTTT
CDR3: CASGHLSAQHF

V: TRBV19
size: -
J: TRBJ2-7
D: TRBD2
DNA: TGTGCCAGTAGGGGGACTAGCGGGAGCTACGAGCAGTACTTC
CDR3: CASRGTSGSYEQYF

V: TRBV5-5
size: -
J: TRBJ2-2
D: -
DNA: TGTGCCAGCAGCTTGCTTCGAGCAAACACCGGGGAGCTGTTTTTT
CDR3: CASSLLRANTGELFF

V: TRBV29-1
size: -
J: TRBJ1-2
D: TRBD1
DNA: TGCAGCGTTGAAACAGGGGTTGGCGATGGCTACACCTTC
CDR3: CSVETGVGDGYTF

V: TRBV27
size: -
J: TRBJ1-6
D: -
DNA: TGTGCCAGCAGTGACAGATTCGATTCACCCCTCCACTTT
CDR3: CASSDRFDSPLHF

V: TRBV14
size: -
J: TRBJ2-3
D: -
DNA: TGTGCCAGCAGCCCTGGCCAGCTCCCCAGCGTCGAGACTAGCACAGATACGCAGTATTTT
CDR3: CASSPGQLPSVETSTDTQYF

V: TRBV7-6
size: -
J: TRBJ1-3
D: -
DNA: TGTGCCAGCAGCCAGACAGATTCTGGAAACACCATATATTTT
CDR3: CASSQTDSGNTIYF

V: TRBV5-6
size: -
J: TRBJ1-5
D: -
DNA: TGTGCCAGCAGCTTCCGGTACCAGCCCCAGCATTTT
CDR3: CASSFRYQPQHF

V: TRBV29-1
size: -
J: TRBJ1-1
D: TRBD1
DNA: TGCAGCGTCGCGAAAGCAGGGGGTTGGGGGATGAACACTGAAGCTTTCTTT
CDR3: CSVAKAGGWGMNTEAFF

V: TRBV4-1
size: -
J: TRBJ2-3
D: -
DNA: TGCGCCAGCAGCCAAGAAAGCACCACGGCAGATACGCAGTATTTT
CDR3: CASSQESTTADTQYF

V: TRBV11-2
size: -
J: TRBJ1-3
D: -
DNA: TGTGCCAGCAGCTTAGTTCTCGGGGGATCTGGAAACACCATATATTTT
CDR3: CASSLVLGGSGNTIYF